This is a list of T cell receptor beta chains from one sample in a study of blood T cell repertoires in COVID-19. Data came from immunoSEQ multiplex PCR; TCRdb stores just in-frame clones and leaves some out. The sample holds more than 70,000 clones, 75% to 90% seen once. Material: peripheral blood. The receptors were sampled from an elderly woman with acute or convalescent COVID-19. Each CDR3 is given with its conserved first and last residue. A D gene is named only where the DNA matches it firmly. Clone size is not always given. Where it is, it says once, few, many or a class for expanded clones.

.,TRBJ2-2,.,TRBV10-3,CAIRHTDRTNTGELFF,TGTGCCATCAGACATACGGACAGAACGAACACCGGGGAGCTGTTTTTT
.,TRBJ2-5,.,TRBV6-5,CASSYGDTYQETQYF,TGTGCCAGCAGTTACGGGGACACCTACCAAGAGACCCAGTACTTC
TRBD1,TRBJ1-5,.,TRBV6-6,CASSGTGGNQPQHF,TGTGCCAGCAGTGGGACAGGGGGGAATCAGCCCCAGCATTTT
.,TRBJ2-3,.,TRBV7-9,CASSLASDTDTQYF,TGTGCCAGCAGCTTAGCGTCAGACACAGATACGCAGTATTTT
.,TRBJ1-4,few,TRBV11-2,CASSPTGQPATNEKLFF,TGTGCCAGCAGCCCAACCGGACAGCCAGCAACTAATGAAAAACTGTTTTTT
TRBD1,TRBJ1-2,.,TRBV6-5,CASSSRRGQAIYGYTF,TGTGCCAGCAGTTCCCGAAGGGGACAGGCCATATATGGCTACACCTTC
.,TRBJ1-6,.,TRBV14,CASSQGVTESYYSPLHF,TGTGCCAGCAGCCAAGGGGTGACAGAATCATACTATTCACCCCTCCACTTT
.,TRBJ1-1,.,TRBV10-2,CASSEGSTEAFF,TGCGCCAGCAGTGAGGGCTCCACTGAAGCTTTCTTT
.,TRBJ1-2,.,TRBV11-3,CASSFSADRVGYTF,TGTGCCAGCAGCTTTTCAGCGGACAGAGTCGGCTACACCTTC
.,TRBJ1-6,.,TRBV5-1,CASSDTRIAGWNSPLHF,TGCGCCAGCAGCGATACCCGGATTGCGGGCTGGAATTCACCCCTCCACTTT
.,TRBJ1-6,.,TRBV19,CASSISQVNSPLHF,TGTGCCAGTAGTATTAGTCAGGTTAATTCACCCCTCCACTTT
.,TRBJ1-2,once,TRBV5-1,CASSLGGAGAAGYTF,TGCGCCAGCAGCTTGGGAGGGGCAGGGGCCGCTGGCTACACCTTC
.,TRBJ2-7,.,TRBV20-1,CSASHARAGDYEQYF,TGCAGTGCTAGTCACGCCCGGGCAGGGGACTACGAGCAGTACTTC
TRBD1,TRBJ1-5,.,TRBV28,CASSAPWTGRNQPQHF,TGTGCCAGCAGTGCCCCTTGGACAGGGCGAAATCAGCCCCAGCATTTT
TRBD1,TRBJ2-7,.,TRBV6-5,CASGSGGTNYEQYF,TGTGCCAGCGGCTCAGGGGGTACTAACTACGAGCAGTACTTC
TRBD1,TRBJ1-2,.,TRBV6-1,CASSETYADRRVDYGYTF,TGTGCCAGCAGTGAAACGTACGCGGACAGGCGGGTCGACTATGGCTACACCTTC
.,TRBJ1-2,.,TRBV4-1,CASSRQASYGYTF,TGCGCCAGCAGCCGACAGGCCTCCTATGGCTACACCTTC
.,TRBJ1-3,.,TRBV6-5,CASSYSKPSSGNTIYF,TGTGCCAGCAGTTACTCGAAGCCGAGCTCTGGAAACACCATATATTTT
TRBD2,TRBJ2-1,few,TRBV7-3,CASSQRRALAGYNEQFF,TGTGCCAGCAGCCAAAGAAGGGCTCTAGCGGGGTACAATGAGCAGTTCTTC
.,TRBJ1-5,few,TRBV2,CASMGGRSNQPQHF,TGTGCCAGCATGGGGGGAAGAAGCAATCAGCCCCAGCATTTT
TRBD1,TRBJ2-7,.,TRBV3-1/TRBV3-2,CASSRGGQGSYEQYF,TGTGCCAGCAGCCGTGGAGGACAGGGATCCTACGAGCAGTACTTC
TRBD1,TRBJ2-7,once,TRBV2,CASSRDSYEQYF,TGTGCCAGCAGTCGGGACAGCTACGAGCAGTACTTC
TRBD1,TRBJ2-7,.,TRBV12-5,CASGPRTGGYEQYF,TGTGCTAGTGGCCCCCGGACAGGGGGCTACGAGCAGTACTTC
TRBD1,TRBJ1-1,.,TRBV6-5,CASSLTGPTREAFF,TGTGCCAGCAGTTTGACAGGGCCCACCCGCGAAGCTTTCTTT
.,TRBJ2-3,.,TRBV5-1,CASSRRTEGSDTQYF,TGCGCCAGCAGCCGAAGGACGGAGGGATCCGATACGCAGTATTTT
TRBD2,TRBJ2-5,.,TRBV24-1,CATDKGSGGPYQETQYF,TGTGCCACCGACAAAGGGAGCGGGGGCCCCTACCAAGAGACCCAGTACTTC
TRBD1,TRBJ1-5,few,TRBV28,CASSGSGTAYSQPQHF,TGTGCCAGCAGCGGTTCCGGGACAGCTTATAGCCAGCCCCAGCATTTT
TRBD1,TRBJ2-1,.,TRBV2,CASSDTGGFPNEQFF,TGTGCCAGCAGTGATACAGGGGGCTTCCCCAATGAGCAGTTCTTC
.,TRBJ2-7,.,TRBV5-4,CASSLAPPRLPYEQYF,TGTGCCAGCAGCTTGGCCCCTCCGAGGTTGCCCTACGAGCAGTACTTC
.,TRBJ1-5,.,TRBV7-9,CASSPKPGDRGNQPQHF,TGTGCCAGCAGCCCTAAGCCGGGGGATCGGGGCAATCAGCCCCAGCATTTT
.,TRBJ1-4,few,TRBV11-2,CASSPETPRPEKLFF,TGTGCCAGCAGCCCTGAAACTCCCAGGCCTGAAAAACTGTTTTTT
.,TRBJ2-5,.,TRBV28,CASSPPRDFGTQYF,TGTGCCAGCAGTCCGCCCCGGGACTTCGGGACCCAGTACTTC
.,TRBJ1-5,.,TRBV18,CASSPPNGGRNQPQHF,TGTGCCAGCTCACCACCGAACGGGGGTAGAAATCAGCCCCAGCATTTT
.,TRBJ1-5,.,TRBV28,CASQGSAPDNQPQHF,TGTGCCAGTCAGGGTTCAGCACCCGACAATCAGCCCCAGCATTTT
TRBD1,TRBJ1-6,.,TRBV27,CASSLFGTGGNSPLHF,TGTGCCAGCAGTTTATTCGGGACAGGGGGTAATTCACCCCTCCACTTT
TRBD1,TRBJ1-5,.,TRBV5-4,CASSNRDSNQPQHF,TGTGCCAGCAGCAACCGGGACAGTAATCAGCCCCAGCATTTT
TRBD2,TRBJ2-1,.,TRBV11-2,CASTPRLAGGAWRDEQFF,TGTGCCAGCACCCCCCGGCTAGCGGGGGGGGCATGGCGGGATGAGCAGTTCTTC
TRBD1,TRBJ2-1,.,TRBV15,CATSRPGQDLFSQFF,TGTGCCACCAGCCGACCGGGACAGGATCTATTTTCGCAGTTCTTC
TRBD1,TRBJ1-2,.,TRBV9,CASSTRTGEAGYTF,TGTGCCAGCAGCACCCGGACAGGGGAAGCTGGCTACACCTTC
TRBD1,TRBJ1-2,.,TRBV11-2,CASSSAGQGLGSNYGYTF,TGTGCCAGCAGCTCTGCGGGACAGGGCTTGGGTAGCAACTATGGCTACACCTTC
TRBD1,TRBJ2-1,.,TRBV5-5,CASSSTDRVYNEQFF,TGTGCCAGCAGCTCTACGGACAGGGTCTACAATGAGCAGTTCTTC
.,TRBJ1-1,.,TRBV18,CASSPPSRLNTEAFF,TGTGCCAGCTCACCACCGAGCAGGCTGAACACTGAAGCTTTCTTT
TRBD1,TRBJ2-1,.,TRBV7-2,CASRVRPGQGLGIQFF,TGTGCCAGCAGAGTCAGACCGGGACAGGGCCTAGGGATTCAGTTCTTC
TRBD2,TRBJ2-1,.,TRBV2,CASTVSGGASNEQFF,TGTGCCAGCACCGTCAGCGGGGGGGCATCCAATGAGCAGTTCTTC
.,TRBJ1-4,.,TRBV2,CASSEQGSRGGEKLFF,TGTGCCAGCAGTGAACAGGGTAGCAGAGGGGGTGAAAAACTGTTTTTT
.,TRBJ2-5,.,TRBV5-1,CASSLATLALGETQYF,TGCGCCAGCAGCTTGGCCACGTTAGCCCTCGGGGAGACCCAGTACTTC